This TCR beta chain stems from a study of monozygotic twins with inflammatory bowel disease. Per the germline V gene, CDR1 is SGHTA and CDR2 is FQGNSA. The CDR3 is made up of 17 amino acids. A total RNA quantity of 3500 ng went into each TCR library. From its re-call of the 5' RACE reads, TCRdb lists each CDR3 protein once, without DNA. Its listing shows more than 350,000 distinct CDR3 sequences. The specimen sequenced was blood. The receptor was isolated from a human donor with ulcerative colitis or Crohn's disease, or a healthy co-twin of an affected twin (not recorded which). The rearrangement links TRBV7-2 to TRBJ2-1; TCRdb designates TRBD2, a call that cannot be tested without DNA. The CDR3 region is CASSLFFGGSSYNEQFF.